This T cell receptor (beta chain) was sequenced for a study of T cells expressing NK-cell markers. For the study at large: Investigators obtained TCR beta repertoires from sorted CD3+CD56+NKG2C+, CD3+CD56+NKG2C- and CD3+CD56-NKG2C+ T cells. Seven donors tested HCMV-seropositive and one tested seronegative among the eight sequenced.

TCRdb re-called the 5' RACE reads and shows each CDR3 protein once, DNA omitted. The listing records around 550,000 distinct CDR3 sequences. This CDR3 has 14 amino acids. Germline assignment: CDR1 DFQATT and CDR2 SNEGSKA (reference sequence). This clonotype was sampled from a man aged 18-30 years in good health. Sequencing was carried out using blood T cells: a sorted CD56 or NKG2C T cell subset, CD4+ or CD8+ T cells, or bulk PBMC T cells (not recorded which). This sequence joins TRBV20-1 and TRBJ2-3; the TCRdb D gene call, TRBD2, has no DNA to confirm it. The CDR3 here is CSAKKGVSGDTQYF.